One and the same sample provided the 3 T cell receptor beta chains below, sequenced in a study of tissue T cells after allogeneic stem cell transplantation. Some clones are missing from TCRdb's copy, which holds only in-frame ones; the method was immunoSEQ multiplex PCR. This repertoire shows about 48,000 clones, 73% found once; its top ten account for around 0.5%. Sequencing was performed on sorted cells pooled from one or two spleens. The origin of the receptors is a pool of C57BL/6 mice in good health.

On this clone: Gene names and germline refer to mouse. The sequenced part of the CDR3 DNA is TGTGCCAGCAGTCCCGACAGGGGCAACCAGGCTCCGCTT. Protein sequence: CASSPDRGNQAPL. The CDR3 reads in full as CASSPDRGNQAPLF. The rearrangement links TRBV13-3 to TRBJ1-5, with 8 bases fitting TRBD1. From the germline J gene comes the end of the CDR3, since the read stops 1 residue before it. V dropped 4 bases and J dropped 3; count of bases not matched to a gene: 3. The CDR3 is made up of 14 amino acids. In germline, CDR1 is NNHDY, CDR2 SYVADS.

As concerns this clone: Gene names denote mouse genes. The sequence runs out 1 residue before the end of the CDR3; the remainder is reconstructed from the germline J gene. This rearrangement joins TRBV15 to TRBJ1-1, with 8 bases aligning to TRBD1. The V segment lost 2 bases and the J segment 10 bases; nucleotides outside the gene matches: 3. The CDR3 is 12 amino acids. The germline CDR1 and CDR2 sequences are SGHND and FRSKSL. CDR3 in amino acids: CASSLQGAGVFF. CDR3 bases read: TGTGCCAGCAGTTTACAGGGGGCGGGAGTCTTC.

The table lists this clone with a few counts. Germline and genes: mouse. The CDR3 end is not reached by the read, which stops 1 residue before it; the germline J gene fills it in. This chain joins TRBV29 and TRBJ2-7; 7 nucleotides match TRBD1. The germline V gene encodes CDR1 MSHET and CDR2 SYDVDS. Germline trimming cut 4 bases from V and 5 bases from J; bases unmatched to any gene: 5. CDR3 length: 13 amino acids. The sequenced part of the CDR3 DNA is TGTGCTAGCAGTTACCGACAGGGTGATGAACAGTAC. It is translated as CASSYRQGDEQY. The whole CDR3 sequence is CASSYRQGDEQYF.